This T cell receptor beta chain is drawn from a study of neurological immune-mediated disorders. Across the whole study: The roughly 34 multiple sclerosis patients comprised some 30 that were relapsing-remitting and 3 that were secondary progressive.

TCRdb itself ran the 5' RACE reads through MiXCR, one entry per CDR3 protein. This sample has over 45,000 distinct CDR3 sequences, with approximately 5.8% found just once. General study points: The level of TCR clonal expansion was highest in patients with HTLV-1-associated myelopathy and lowest in multiple sclerosis, where it fell below the level seen in healthy controls. The multiple sclerosis repertoire cluster was not associated with any clinical or MRI feature, with the authors stating that larger cohorts are needed. Phylogenetically, 18 of 34 multiple sclerosis patients' repertoires fell into one related-CDR3 cluster, a possible signature.

Ten or more counts support this clonotype. Antigen: not known. With 2 bases clipped from V and 7 bases from J, the junction kept 8 bases outside the gene matches. Germline V CDR1 and CDR2: MNHNY, SVGAGI (reference sequence). CDR3 length equals 15 residues. V usage is TRBV6-6 and J usage is TRBJ1-2, with TRBD1 matching over 9 bases. Sequencing was done on a sample of CD4+ T cells from blood. The TCR sequence derives from a woman younger than 35 with multiple sclerosis. Here the CDR3 reads CASSYRGDRASGYTF. The DNA for the CDR3 is TGTGCCAGCAGTTACCGGGGGGACAGGGCCTCTGGCTACACCTTC.